One sample yielded the 30 T cell receptor beta chains listed below, sequenced in a study of T cells in tumors after PD-1 blockade. Assay: immunoSEQ multiplex PCR; the TCRdb copy retains only in-frame clones and omits some. This repertoire shows 50,000 or so clones, nearly 80% found once; its top ten account for approximately 15%. Here the sequenced sample was PBMCs, taken before anti-PD-1 treatment. Receptor source: a human donor with basal cell carcinoma.

This chain uses TRBV12-3 or TRBV12-4 with TRBJ1-2; possible D gene TRBD1, 5 bases. This CDR3 contains 11 residues. Between the trimmed V and J ends, which lost 6 bases and 7 bases, there was a span of 9 bases. This CDR3 reads CASSLTGGYTF. The CDR3 region has the DNA TGTGCCAGCAGCCTCACAGGTGGCTACACCTTC.

This clone was counted a few times. The V call is TRBV3-1 (or the pseudogene TRBV3-2), the J call TRBJ1-5; D gene ambiguous. The CDR3 totals 15 residues. V lost 0 bases and J lost 4, with 10 bases in between. Germline V lookup: CDR1 LGHDT, CDR2 YNNKEL (reference sequence). The CDR3 sequence is CASSQDWSGNQPQHF. The CDR3 DNA reads TGTGCCAGCAGCCAAGATTGGTCAGGAAATCAGCCCCAGCATTTT.

The V gene is TRBV28, the J gene TRBJ1-5; 8 nucleotides line up with TRBD1. CDR1 and CDR2 (germline): MDHEN, SYDVKM. V gave up 6 bases and J gave up 5 bases; unmatched junction bases: 3. This CDR3 has 13 amino acids. DNA for the CDR3: TGTGCCAGCAGGCTCAGGGGGCATCAGCCCCAGCATTTT. It translates to CASRLRGHQPQHF.

For this clone: Germline and junction disagree at one end, which may indicate a read error. V and J are TRBV29-1 and TRBJ2-7, with 9 nucleotides matching TRBD2. CDR3 size: 14 residues. From germline, CDR1 is SQVTM and CDR2 ANQGSEA. Here the CDR3 reads CSLDLAGFTYEQYF. CDR3 in DNA: TGCAGCCTTGACCTAGCGGGATTTACCTACGAGCAGTACTTC.

The chain uses TRBV5-1 and TRBJ1-6; D may be TRBD1 (6 bases). This CDR3 comprises 16 residues. CDR1 SGHRS and CDR2 YFSETQ come from the germline V gene. The V and J ends lost 0 bases and 9 bases respectively, with 16 bases between them. CDR3 nucleotide sequence: TGCGCCAGCAGCTTGGGAGGGACATCGCCGGGTTCACCCCTCCACTTT. This gives the protein CASSLGGTSPGSPLHF.

The chain uses TRBV6-1 and TRBJ1-1; no clear D gene. The V and J ends lost 0 bases and 3 bases respectively, with 8 bases between them. CDR1 is MNHNS and CDR2 is SASEGT in the germline V gene. This CDR3 has 14 residues. Here the CDR3 reads CASSEAVWYTEAFF. CDR3 sequence (DNA): TGTGCCAGCAGTGAAGCAGTTTGGTACACTGAAGCTTTCTTT.

This clone appeared once. The V gene is TRBV18, the J gene TRBJ1-3; no reliable D call. This CDR3 region has 15 residues. Germline V gene sequence: CDR1 KGHSH, CDR2 LQKENI. Trimming cost V 0 bases and J 3 bases, with 9 bases left between them. The CDR3 spells CASSPPRGIGNTIYF. In DNA form, the CDR3 reads TGTGCCAGCTCACCACCGAGAGGAATTGGAAACACCATATATTTT.

The V gene is TRBV10-3, the J gene TRBJ2-3; 10 positions agree with TRBD1. Trimming at V came to 6 bases and at J to 3 bases, leaving 6 bases not matched to a gene. The germline gives CDR1 ENHRY, CDR2 SYGVKD. The CDR3 length is 15 residues. The CDR3 spells CAIRPGQGFTDTQYF. CDR3 coding DNA: TGTGCCATCAGGCCGGGACAGGGGTTTACAGATACGCAGTATTTT.

The chain employs TRBV7-9 and TRBJ2-7; TRBD1 is a possible D gene (6 bases). Germline CDR1 and CDR2: SEHNR and FQNEAQ (reference sequence). This CDR3 has 15 amino acids. V was clipped by 5 bases and J by 0 bases, with 14 bases between them. The CDR3 here is CASSLTRDNSYEQYF. DNA for the CDR3: TGTGCCAGCAGCCTAACCCGGGACAACTCCTACGAGCAGTACTTC.

The chain couples TRBV3-1 (or the pseudogene TRBV3-2) to TRBJ2-7; D remains unclear. V lost 1 base and J lost 1, with 5 bases in between. Germline CDR1 reads LGHDT; CDR2 reads YNNKEL (reference sequence). The CDR3 runs 13 residues. The CDR3 nucleotides are TGTGCCAGCAGCCAAGCGTGGTCCTACGAGCAGTACTTC. It translates to CASSQAWSYEQYF.

The rearrangement uses TRBV5-1 and TRBJ2-3, with 7 bases fitting TRBD1. V dropped 4 bases and J dropped 2; count of bases not matched to a gene: 4. The CDR3 has 14 residues. The germline CDR1 and CDR2 sequences are SGHRS and YFSETQ. The CDR3 reads CASSLGQDTDTQYF. As DNA, the CDR3 is TGCGCCAGCAGCCTCGGACAGGACACAGATACGCAGTATTTT.

This chain joins TRBV28 and TRBJ1-2; the match to TRBD1 covers 7 bases. The CDR3 is 14 amino acids. Trimming cost V 5 bases and J 4 bases; bases outside gene matches: 7. Germline V CDR1 and CDR2: MDHEN, SYDVKM. CDR3 DNA sequence: TGTGCCAGCAGTGCTCAAGGGGGCGTCTATGGCTACACCTTC. Its protein is CASSAQGGVYGYTF.

The chain couples TRBV6-2 or TRBV6-3 to TRBJ1-1; D may be TRBD1 (6 bases). Trimming took off 2 bases at V and 0 bases at J, with 22 bases between the two ends. Germline values: CDR1 MNHEY, CDR2 SVGEGT. CDR3 length equals 19 residues. CDR3 region: CASSYPSFISGQLNTEAFF. The DNA for the CDR3 is TGTGCCAGCAGTTACCCAAGTTTTATTTCGGGACAACTGAACACTGAAGCTTTCTTT.

The chain recombines TRBV15 with TRBJ1-5; D remains ambiguous. This CDR3 has 13 amino acids. Germline-derived CDR1 and CDR2 are LNHNV and YYDKDF (reference sequence). With 5 bases removed from V and 0 bases from J, the gap between germline ends came to 5 bases. Here the CDR3 reads CATSGYSNQPQHF. In DNA form, the CDR3 reads TGTGCCACCAGCGGGTATAGCAATCAGCCCCAGCATTTT.

The rearrangement links TRBV5-1 to TRBJ2-5; 7 positions agree with TRBD2. Germline V gene sequence: CDR1 SGHRS, CDR2 YFSETQ. With V trimmed by 4 bases and J by 6 bases, 6 bases remained unmatched. The CDR3 extends over 13 amino acids. CDR3: CASSEGGGQTQYF. CDR3 bases: TGCGCCAGCAGCGAGGGCGGGGGACAGACCCAGTACTTC.

The chain couples TRBV5-1 to TRBJ2-7; TRBD1 aligns across 8 bases. CDR1 and CDR2 from the germline V gene are SGHRS and YFSETQ. The CDR3 covers 14 residues. With V trimmed by 4 bases and J by 4 bases, 7 bases remained unmatched. The CDR3 bases are TGCGCCAGCAGCCACGGACAGGGTGTATACGAGCAGTACTTC. It codes for CASSHGQGVYEQYF. Looking up the rest from reference TRBV5-1 and TRBJ2-7 gives the full variable domain: KAGVTQTPRYLIKTRGQQVTLSCSPISGHRSVSWYQQTPGQGLQFLFEYFSETQRNKGNFPGRFSGRQFSNSRSEMNVSTLELGDSALYLCASSHGQGVYEQYFGPGTRLTVT.

The rearrangement uses TRBV2 and TRBJ1-5; 8 bases are a match to TRBD1. The CDR3 extends over 14 amino acids. The germline V gene has CDR1 SNHLY and CDR2 FYNNEI. Losses at the gene ends were 5 bases for V and 6 bases for J; bases not matched to a gene: 6. CDR3 DNA sequence: TGTGCCAGCAGTTCGACAGGGGAACGTCAGCCCCAGCATTTT. Its translation: CASSSTGERQPQHF.

The chain is built from TRBV5-1 and TRBJ2-7; tentatively, D is TRBD2 (6 bases). Trimming removed 3 bases at V and 3 bases at J, with 16 bases between. The germline gives CDR1 SGHRS, CDR2 YFSETQ. CDR3 length: 15 amino acids. The CDR3 DNA follows: TGCGCCAGCAGCTCCCAGGGCGGGGTGATCTACGAGCAGTACTTC. Amino acids: CASSSQGGVIYEQYF.

The V gene is TRBV9, the J gene TRBJ1-2; D not resolved. This CDR3 region has 13 residues. The germline CDR1 and CDR2 sequences are SGDLS and YYNGEE. The ends were cut back, 0 bases at V and 0 bases at J, with 3 bases in the middle. The CDR3 nucleotides read TGTGCCAGCAGCGTAGACGCTAACTATGGCTACACCTTC. Translated: CASSVDANYGYTF.

The chain employs TRBV10-2 and TRBJ2-2; 10 bases match TRBD1. Germline V CDR1 and CDR2: WSHSY, SAAADI. With 5 bases clipped from V and 4 bases from J, the junction kept 1 base outside the gene matches. CDR3 length: 14 residues. The CDR3 region has the DNA TGCGCCAGCAGTAGGACAGGGGGCACCGGGGAGCTGTTTTTT. Translation: CASSRTGGTGELFF.

The gene calls are TRBV12-1 and TRBJ2-1; TRBD1, the table's D call, was not compared with the DNA. TRBV12-1 is tagged as a pseudogene. This CDR3 spans 16 amino acids. The CDR3 sequence: CASSPLGTGLYNEQFF. DNA of the CDR3: TGTGCCAGCAGCCCCCTCGGGACAGGGCTATACAATGAGCAGTTCTTC.

The J gene is TRBJ1-5, the V gene TRBV2; D call uncertain. The CDR3 is 13 amino acids. The germline gives CDR1 SNHLY, CDR2 FYNNEI. Trimming removed 2 bases from V and 6 bases from J, with 8 bases in between. CDR3 amino acids: CASSERVFQPQHF. CDR3 DNA: TGTGCCAGCAGTGAACGGGTATTTCAGCCCCAGCATTTT.

V and J are TRBV25-1 and TRBJ2-3; 9 bases agree with TRBD1. V was clipped by 3 bases and J by 3 bases; unmatched bases: 7. Per the germline V gene, CDR1 is MGHDK and CDR2 is SYGVNS. The CDR3 extends over 16 amino acids. In DNA form, the CDR3 reads TGTGCCAGCAGTGAGGGACAGGGTCCAAGTACAGATACGCAGTATTTT. Protein sequence: CASSEGQGPSTDTQYF. The complete variable domain, with remaining parts taken from reference TRBV25-1 and TRBJ2-3, reads EADIYQTPRYLVIGTGKKITLECSQTMGHDKMYWYQQDPGMELHLIHYSYGVNSTEKGDLSSESTVSRIRTEHFPLTLESARPSHTSQYLCASSEGQGPSTDTQYFGPGTRLTVL.

This sequence joins TRBV27 and TRBJ2-7, with D possibly matching TRBD1 (6 bases). Germline CDR1 MNHEY, CDR2 SMNVEV (reference sequence). V was trimmed by 6 bases and J by 2 bases, leaving 14 bases between them. CDR3 size: 14 residues. The CDR3 protein is CASSTRDKAYEQYF. The DNA for the CDR3 is TGTGCCAGCAGCACCAGGGACAAAGCCTACGAGCAGTACTTC.

This rearrangement joins TRBV2 to TRBJ2-7, with 9 bases matching TRBD1. V gave up 8 bases and J gave up 2 bases; unmatched junction bases: 1. The germline CDR1 and CDR2 sequences are SNHLY and FYNNEI. The CDR3 extends over 12 amino acids. The CDR3 reads CASGQGTYEQYF. The CDR3 region has the DNA TGTGCCAGCGGACAGGGGACCTACGAGCAGTACTTC.

In this sample, this clone turned up once. One end of the junction varies from germline; a read error may be responsible. The J gene is TRBJ2-1, the V gene TRBV27; TRBD2 matches at 8 bases. Looked up from germline, CDR1 is MNHEY and CDR2 is SMNVEV (reference sequence). The CDR3 runs to 20 residues. The CDR3 here is CASRFRGGTRGRGSYNEQFF. In DNA, the CDR3 is TGTGCCAGCCGTTTCCGCGGGGGGACTCGCGGGCGGGGGTCCTACAATGAGCAGTTCTTC.

This clone was observed once. V gene TRBV7-3 combines with J gene TRBJ1-2, with D tentatively TRBD1 (6 bases). CDR1 is SGHTA and CDR2 is FQGTGA in the germline V gene. V was cut by 5 bases and J by 8 bases, with 15 bases left in between. The CDR3 is made up of 13 amino acids. The CDR3 sequence is CASSPRTDQGYTF. In DNA form, the CDR3 reads TGTGCCAGCAGCCCCCGGACAGATCAAGGCTACACCTTC.

V usage is TRBV28 and J usage is TRBJ2-2, with 8 bases that match TRBD2. Trimming removed 2 bases from V and 7 bases from J; junction bases left unmatched: 9. Germline V gives CDR1 MDHEN, CDR2 SYDVKM. This CDR3 has 16 residues. CDR3 coding DNA: TGTGCCAGCAGTTTACCCGACGGGGGGGCCATCGGGGAGCTGTTTTTT. Translating gives CASSLPDGGAIGELFF.

The chain couples TRBV2 to TRBJ1-5; 9 bases are a match to TRBD1. The CDR3 covers 14 residues. V was pared by 5 bases and J by 4 bases, with 3 bases of the junction left unmatched. Germline V gives CDR1 SNHLY, CDR2 FYNNEI. The CDR3 sequence: CASSSQGANQPQHF. CDR3 sequence (DNA): TGTGCCAGCAGTTCACAGGGGGCGAATCAGCCCCAGCATTTT.

The rearrangement joins TRBV2 to TRBJ2-1, with TRBD2 identical over 12 bases. Germline V gene data show CDR1 as SNHLY and CDR2 as FYNNEI. The CDR3 loop spans 17 amino acids. J lost 5 bases, V lost 2 bases, and 7 bases had no gene match. In DNA, the CDR3 is TGTGCCAGCAGTGAATATAAACTAGCGGGGGGCCACAATGAGCAGTTCTTC. Amino acid sequence: CASSEYKLAGGHNEQFF.